Each of the 31 T cell receptor beta chains below was sequenced from the same sample in a study of cytomegalovirus exposure and HLA in healthy donors. In the PCR, 60 Vbeta and 13 Jbeta primers were used. TCRdb's table, derived via immunoSEQ multiplex PCR, lists solely in-frame clones and lacks some. The sample lists a few hundred thousand clones; 80% were seen once. The sample taken for sequencing was PBMCs. The receptor set was obtained from a girl aged 2 to 9 in good health and CMV-seronegative.

This chain connects TRBV2 to TRBJ2-6, with D possibly TRBD1 on 8 matching bases. The CDR3 runs 18 residues. In germline, CDR1 is SNHLY, CDR2 FYNNEI. Trimming pared 6 bases from V and 0 bases from J, leaving 18 bases between. CDR3 protein: CASRGKQGGASGANVLTF. DNA of the CDR3: TGTGCCAGCAGAGGTAAACAGGGGGGGGCCTCTGGGGCCAACGTCCTGACTTTC.

This clone was observed a single time. This chain connects TRBV29-1 to TRBJ2-7; 9 positions agree with TRBD1. The CDR3 is made up of 13 amino acids. Germline assignment: CDR1 SQVTM and CDR2 ANQGSEA. Trimming took 7 bases from V and 4 from J; bases not matched to a gene: 8. CDR3 DNA sequence: TGCAGCGCGGCGCCGGGACAGGGTTACGAGCAGTACTTC. Translated, it gives CSAAPGQGYEQYF.

Notes on this clone: The same CDR3 can be traced to other DNA sequences in this sample. V and J are TRBV4-1 and TRBJ2-1; 14 bases line up with TRBD2. V dropped 4 bases and J dropped 6; count of bases not matched to a gene: 2. Germline V CDR1 and CDR2: MGHRA, YSYEKL. There are 15 residues in the CDR3. For the CDR3, the DNA is TGCGCCAGCAGCCGCGGGACTAGCGGGAGCAATGAGCAGTTCTTC. Translation: CASSRGTSGSNEQFF.

The chain is built from TRBV7-6 and TRBJ2-7; 9 bases map to TRBD1. V was clipped by 1 base and J by 3 bases; unmatched bases: 7. The CDR3 contains 16 residues. Per germline, CDR1 SGHVS and CDR2 FNYEAQ. CDR3 residues: CASSLGGTGTYYEQYF. CDR3 nucleotides: TGTGCCAGCAGCTTAGGCGGGACAGGGACCTACTACGAGCAGTACTTC.

The genes are TRBV6-5 and TRBJ1-1; the match to TRBD1 covers 7 bases. Germline V lookup: CDR1 MNHEY, CDR2 SVGAGI. The CDR3 sequence is 16 residues long. V was pared by 2 bases and J by 1 base, with 7 bases of the junction left unmatched. CDR3 coding DNA: TGTGCCAGCAGTTACGACACAGGGGTCCCGAACACTGAAGCTTTCTTT. Translating it yields CASSYDTGVPNTEAFF.

This clone was counted once. The chain is built from TRBV5-5 and TRBJ2-1; 10 bases agree with TRBD1. The CDR3 spans 20 residues. In germline, CDR1 is SGHKS, CDR2 YYEKEE (reference sequence). After removal of 4 bases from V and 7 bases from J, the junction contained 23 bases not matched to a gene. This chain's CDR3 is CASSPHQRTGTGDVLNEQFF. The CDR3, as DNA: TGTGCCAGCAGCCCCCACCAGCGAACCGGGACAGGGGATGTGTTGAATGAGCAGTTCTTC.

This clone was seen only once. The genes are TRBV9 and TRBJ2-3; a possible D gene is TRBD2 (5 bases). This CDR3 comprises 17 residues. The V end lost 4 bases, the J end lost 3 bases, and 21 bases lay between the germline ends. The germline CDR1 and CDR2 sequences are SGDLS and YYNGEE. CDR3 DNA: TGTGCCAGCAGCCTATTATACGGTGGGAGTGGGACAGATACGCAGTATTTT. Its translation: CASSLLYGGSGTDTQYF.

This chain links TRBV29-1 with TRBJ1-2; D is undetermined. Germline V gene sequence: CDR1 SQVTM, CDR2 ANQGSEA. V was clipped by 6 bases and J by 1 base, with 6 bases between them. The CDR3 runs to 11 residues. The CDR3 DNA sequence: TGCAGCGTGGACTTTAACTATGGCTACACCTTC. This sequence encodes CSVDFNYGYTF.

The chain uses TRBV7-3 and TRBJ2-2; possibly TRBD2 for D (7 bases). Trimming removed 7 bases from V and 0 bases from J, with 18 bases in between. The germline V gene encodes CDR1 SGHTA and CDR2 FQGTGA. The CDR3 is 17 amino acids. The CDR3 sequence is CASKLSGGPANTGELFF. CDR3 nucleotides: TGTGCCAGCAAACTATCCGGGGGGCCCGCGAACACCGGGGAGCTGTTTTTT.

The V call is TRBV6-1, the J call TRBJ2-5; 12 bases map to TRBD2. Germline values: CDR1 MNHNS, CDR2 SASEGT. V shed 2 bases and J 9 bases; nucleotides not matched to a gene: 7. The CDR3 runs 15 residues. The CDR3 sequence: CASSEREASGGAQYF. The CDR3 coding sequence is TGTGCCAGCAGTGAAAGGGAGGCTAGCGGGGGGGCCCAGTACTTC.

This clone was seen just once. This chain uses TRBV7-6 with TRBJ2-1, with 9 bases matching TRBD2. The CDR3 length is 17 residues. Losses at the gene ends were 1 base for V and 6 bases for J; bases not matched to a gene: 10. CDR1 is SGHVS and CDR2 is FNYEAQ in the germline V gene. The CDR3 sequence is CASSLGSGRSAPNEQFF. The DNA for the CDR3 is TGTGCCAGCAGCTTAGGAAGCGGGAGGTCCGCTCCCAATGAGCAGTTCTTC.

V is TRBV7-8 and J is TRBJ2-2; weak D call: TRBD2 (5 bases). Trimming cost V 1 base and J 3 bases, with 6 bases left between them. Per the germline V gene, CDR1 is SGHVS and CDR2 is FQNEAQ. The CDR3 consists of 14 residues. The CDR3 DNA is TGTGCCAGCAGCTTAGGGCGGGACACCGGGGAGCTGTTTTTT. It translates to CASSLGRDTGELFF. Supplemented by reference TRBV7-8 and TRBJ2-2, the full variable domain reads GAGVSQSPRYKVAKRGQDVALRCDPISGHVSLFWYQQALGQGPEFLTYFQNEAQLDKSGLPSDRFFAERPEGSVSTLKIQRTQQEDSAVYLCASSLGRDTGELFFGEGSRLTVL.

This chain links TRBV4-2 with TRBJ2-1, with D perhaps TRBD2 (6 bases). The CDR3 has 16 amino acids. Trimming took off 0 bases at V and 0 bases at J, with 9 bases between the two ends. Germline CDR1 reads LGHNA; CDR2 reads YNFKEQ. The CDR3 here is CASSQEAGFSYNEQFF. CDR3 sequence (DNA): TGTGCCAGCAGCCAAGAGGCGGGATTCTCCTACAATGAGCAGTTCTTC.

This sequence joins TRBV4-1 and TRBJ2-3; 9 bases align to TRBD1. This CDR3 region has 15 residues. Germline CDR1 reads MGHRA; CDR2 reads YSYEKL. J was trimmed by 3 bases and V by 3 bases; bases with no gene match: 4. DNA for the CDR3: TGCGCCAGCAGCCAGGGACAGGGCTTGACAGATACGCAGTATTTT. Protein sequence: CASSQGQGLTDTQYF.

The chain links TRBV2 to TRBJ2-1, with 10 bases that match TRBD2. This CDR3 contains 19 residues. Germline CDR1 SNHLY, CDR2 FYNNEI. V trimming: 6 bases; J trimming: 1 base; junction bases outside the gene matches: 15. The CDR3 spells CASRVGAGGPFLSYNEQFF. The CDR3 nucleotides read TGTGCCAGCAGGGTGGGAGCGGGGGGGCCGTTTTTGTCCTACAATGAGCAGTTCTTC.

The chain combines TRBV27 with TRBJ1-2, with D possibly matching TRBD1 (6 bases). Germline CDR1 is MNHEY and CDR2 is SMNVEV (reference sequence). V was trimmed by 5 bases and J by 7 bases, leaving 20 bases between them. CDR3 length: 15 residues. The CDR3 spells CASSTSGARRGGYTF. For the CDR3, the DNA is TGTGCCAGCAGTACCTCAGGGGCTCGACGGGGTGGCTACACCTTC.

V and J are TRBV29-1 and TRBJ1-1; D might be TRBD1 (5 bases). CDR3 length: 12 amino acids. Germline V gives CDR1 SQVTM, CDR2 ANQGSEA. Deletions cut 7 bases from V and 4 bases from J, with 13 bases between. The CDR3 here is CSAVTVGTEAFF. CDR3 nucleotide sequence: TGCAGCGCTGTGACAGTCGGCACTGAAGCTTTCTTT. Together with reference TRBV29-1 and TRBJ1-1, the CDR3 gives the full variable domain: SAVISQKPSRDICQRGTSLTIQCQVDSQVTMMFWYRQQPGQSLTLIATANQGSEATYESGFVIDKFPISRPNLTFSTLTVSNMSPEDSSIYLCSAVTVGTEAFFGQGTRLTVV.

This clone was detected once. The rearrangement links TRBV6-6 to TRBJ2-5; 9 nucleotides align to TRBD2. The J call could be wrong; TRBJ2-7 is a better fit for the DNA end. The CDR3 extends over 16 amino acids. CDR1 and CDR2 (germline): MNHNY, SVGAGI (reference sequence). CDR3 nucleotide sequence: TGTGCCAGCAGTTCCCGGGTAGCGGGGGTTACCTACGAGCAGTACTTC. This gives the protein CASSSRVAGVTYEQYF.

The chain has TRBV4-1 and TRBJ2-2, with 11 positions matching TRBD2. Germline V gene lookup returns CDR1 MGHRA and CDR2 YSYEKL. V lost 2 bases and J lost 6; bases outside the gene matches: 11. The CDR3 is 18 residues long. The CDR3 DNA sequence: TGCGCCAGCAGCCAATGGATCACTAGCGGGGGAGGGTCCGGGGAGCTGTTTTTT. Residues: CASSQWITSGGGSGELFF.

Concerning this clone: In the same sample, other DNA sequences code for this CDR3. V is TRBV5-1 and J is TRBJ2-5; D may be TRBD1 (6 bases). Germline V gene data show CDR1 as SGHRS and CDR2 as YFSETQ. With 4 bases removed from V and 3 bases from J, the gap between germline ends came to 10 bases. The CDR3 covers 13 residues. For the CDR3, the DNA is TGCGCCAGCAGCCCAGGACAGAAAGAGACCCAGTACTTC. Its translation is CASSPGQKETQYF.

This clone was observed a single time. This chain uses TRBV6-5 with TRBJ2-5; no reliable D call. The length of the CDR3 is 14 residues. Per germline, CDR1 MNHEY and CDR2 SVGAGI. V was cut by 6 bases and J by 2 bases, with 13 bases left in between. The DNA of the CDR3 is TGTGCCAGCAGCGAGTCCGCTAGGCAAGAGACCCAGTACTTC. Protein product: CASSESARQETQYF.

The rearrangement uses TRBV18 and TRBJ2-5; no definite D call. Germline-derived CDR1 and CDR2 are KGHSH and LQKENI. Trimming shortened V by 2 bases and J by 0 bases, and 13 bases separated the two germline ends. The CDR3 covers 16 residues. The CDR3 DNA is TGTGCCAGCTCACCAGGTTCTTTTGGAGACCAAGAGACCCAGTACTTC. Translation gives CASSPGSFGDQETQYF. Filled out from reference TRBV18 and TRBJ2-5, the complete variable domain reads NAGVMQNPRHLVRRRGQEARLRCSPMKGHSHVYWYRQLPEEGLKFMVYLQKENIIDESGMPKERFSAEFPKEGPSILRIQQVVRGDSAAYFCASSPGSFGDQETQYFGPGTRLLVL.

V is TRBV6-1 and J is TRBJ1-5; the D gene is possibly TRBD1 (6 bases). The CDR3 totals 14 residues. Germline V lookup: CDR1 MNHNS, CDR2 SASEGT. Deletions cut 7 bases from V and 7 bases from J, with 17 bases between. CDR3 nucleotides: TGTGCCAGCAAGGCCAGGGGTAGGGACCAGCCCCAGCATTTT. It is translated as CASKARGRDQPQHF.

The rearrangement links TRBV21-1 to TRBJ2-2; the table's D call of TRBD2 was not tested on the DNA. TRBV21-1 is a listed pseudogene. This CDR3 region has 16 residues. This CDR3 reads CASSKGAGGIPGELFF. CDR3 in DNA: TGTGCCAGCAGCAAAGGAGCAGGAGGCATACCCGGGGAGCTGTTTTTT.

Notes on this clone: One end of the junction fails to match germline, which may point to a read error. This chain links TRBV19 with TRBJ1-1, with D perhaps matching TRBD1 (5 bases). CDR1 LNHDA and CDR2 SQIVND come from the germline V gene (reference sequence). The CDR3 has 15 amino acids. The CDR3 nucleotides read TGTGCCAGTAGTATCTATCCCAGGGTGAATACTGAAGCTTTCTTT. Its translation: CASSIYPRVNTEAFF.

The chain employs TRBV4-2 and TRBJ2-7; 7 bases align to TRBD2. Trimming took 0 bases from V and 3 from J; bases not matched to a gene: 2. The CDR3 covers 14 residues. Germline V CDR1 and CDR2: LGHNA, YNFKEQ. CDR3 protein: CASSQDGGGYEQYF. The DNA for the CDR3 is TGTGCCAGCAGCCAAGATGGGGGGGGCTACGAGCAGTACTTC.

This clone showed up just once. The chain combines TRBV7-9 with TRBJ2-7; D perhaps matches TRBD2 (6 bases). Germline CDR1 SEHNR, CDR2 FQNEAQ (reference sequence). The V gene lost 4 bases and the J gene lost 5 bases, with 18 bases spanning the gap. CDR3 length equals 15 residues. CDR3 bases: TGTGCCAGCAGCTCCTACAGCCGGGCGGGACACGAGCAGTACTTC. Its translation: CASSSYSRAGHEQYF.

The V and J genes are TRBV15 and TRBJ1-2; TRBD1 matches at 8 bases. The junction had 7 bases not matched to a gene; V was cut back by 5 bases and J by 2 bases. Germline CDR1 reads LNHNV; CDR2 reads YYDKDF (reference sequence). CDR3 length equals 15 residues. The CDR3 protein is CATSPYRTGNYGYTF. As DNA, the CDR3 is TGTGCCACCAGCCCTTACAGGACAGGGAACTATGGCTACACCTTC. Full variable domain (rest looked up from reference TRBV15 and TRBJ1-2): DAMVIQNPRYQVTQFGKPVTLSCSQTLNHNVMYWYQQKSSQAPKLLFHYYDKDFNNEADTPDNFQSRRPNTSFCFLDIRSPGLGDTAMYLCATSPYRTGNYGYTFGSGTRLTVV.

This rearrangement joins TRBV4-1 to TRBJ1-6; 8 nucleotides align to TRBD1. V shed 5 bases, J shed 7 bases, and the junction held 7 bases outside the gene matches. CDR1 MGHRA and CDR2 YSYEKL come from the germline V gene. The CDR3 has 15 amino acids. CDR3 region: CASSTHYRGNSPLHF. Written as DNA, the CDR3 is TGCGCCAGCAGCACTCACTACAGGGGGAATTCACCCCTCCACTTT.

The gene calls are TRBV29-1 and TRBJ1-1; the match to TRBD1 covers 8 bases. Trimming removed 0 bases from V and 1 base from J; junction bases left unmatched: 4. Germline V CDR1 and CDR2: SQVTM, ANQGSEA. The CDR3 runs 15 residues. The CDR3 sequence: CSVEDPQGANTEAFF. Here the CDR3 DNA reads TGCAGCGTTGAAGATCCCCAGGGGGCGAACACTGAAGCTTTCTTT.

This clone was detected a few times. This rearrangement joins TRBV4-1 to TRBJ2-5, with D perhaps TRBD2 (6 bases). Germline CDR1 and CDR2: MGHRA and YSYEKL. This CDR3 is built from 16 residues. V lost 3 bases and J 7 bases, leaving 21 bases between the germline ends. In nucleotides, the CDR3 is TGCGCCAGCAGCCAGATCAGTGGGACTGCCCCTGGGACCCAGTACTTC. Protein product: CASSQISGTAPGTQYF.